This T cell receptor beta chain was retrieved from a study of CD8+ T cells in alopecia areata. Study in general: Twice a day, 5 to 10 mg of oral tofacitinib was administered to treated patients.

Trimming left V 8 bases short and J 6 bases short, with 16 bases between. The germline V gene encodes CDR1 MNHEY and CDR2 SMNVEV (reference sequence). This CDR3 contains 13 residues. Treatment denoted: oral pan-JAK inhibitor, 5-10 mg twice daily. Concerning this clone: Its antigen is still unknown.

Extraction and reverse transcription of RNA yielded cDNA as the sequencing template. Clones were read by immunoSEQ multiplex PCR, and TCRdb kept only the in-frame ones, dropping some. This table holds approximately 180,000 clones, less than 70% found once. Study-wide results and caveats: Higher clonality than in normal scalp was seen in lesional scalp, especially alopecia totalis/universalis.

The sequencing used CD8+ T cells sorted from blood, collected at week 24, from a patient treated with tofacitinib. The chain carries TRBV27 and TRBJ1-1; the D is unclear. The source of this sequence is a human donor with alopecia areata. CDR3 sequence reads: CASYSAPSAEAFF. The DNA of the CDR3 is TGTGCCAGCTACTCCGCTCCGAGCGCTGAAGCTTTCTTT.